Each of the 22 T cell receptor beta chains below was sequenced from the same sample in a study of post-analysis software for immune sequencing data. Study-wide findings and caveats: Comparison of patients with controls showed five TRBV segments more frequent in patients, TRBV5-6, TRBV5-1 and TRBV20-1 among them.

These receptors' antigens are unknown. Unique molecular identifiers were present in the TCR beta cDNA libraries. Each CDR3 protein is one row after TCRdb ran MiXCR on the PCR reads. The top ten clones hold about 4.5% of a sample with 750,000 to 950,000 distinct CDR3 sequences, around 53% of them seen once. Sequences were obtained from blood. These receptors were obtained from a girl aged 10-17 years with multiple sclerosis.

The genes are TRBV7-6 and TRBJ2-3, with TRBD2 matching 8 bases. CDR3 length: 18 residues. V was pared by 5 bases and J by 0 bases, with 13 bases of the junction left unmatched. The germline CDR1 and CDR2 sequences are SGHVS and FNYEAQ. The DNA for the CDR3 is TGTGCCAGCAGCCCCGGAAGACTAGCGCACGCTAGCACAGATACGCAGTATTTT. Residues: CASSPGRLAHASTDTQYF.

The CDR3 DNA reads as TGTGCCAGCACCCGCCTCCTTACCAGGGGGGAAAACACTGAAGCTTTCTTT. It encodes CASTRLLTRGENTEAFF. V and J are TRBV11-2 and TRBJ1-1; 7 bases line up with TRBD1. Trimming cost V 7 bases and J 2 bases; bases outside gene matches: 16. Germline CDR1 and CDR2: SGHAT and FQNNGV. The CDR3 spans 17 residues. The full variable domain, its missing parts supplied by reference TRBV11-2 and TRBJ1-1, is EAGVAQSPRYKIIEKRQSVAFWCNPISGHATLYWYQQILGQGPKLLIQFQNNGVVDDSQLPKDRFSAERLKGVDSTLKIQPAKLEDSAVYLCASTRLLTRGENTEAFFGQGTRLTVV.

The chain links TRBV3-1 to TRBJ2-4; D is unresolved. The V and J ends lost 3 bases and 1 base respectively, with 10 bases between them. The CDR3 has 15 amino acids. Germline CDR1 reads LGHDT; CDR2 reads YNNKEL (reference sequence). The CDR3 here is CASSQGRVAKNIQYF. DNA for the CDR3: TGTGCCAGCAGCCAGGGCCGGGTGGCCAAAAACATTCAGTACTTC.

This clonotype has just a few counts. The J gene is TRBJ2-5, the V gene TRBV29-1, with D perhaps being TRBD1 or TRBD2 (5 bases each). CDR1 and CDR2 (germline): SQVTM, ANQGSEA. This CDR3 has 13 amino acids. V dropped 5 bases and J dropped 1 base, with 11 bases sitting between them. The CDR3 sequence: CSVSVGVQETQYF. The DNA for the CDR3 is TGCAGCGTTTCGGTGGGGGTCCAAGAGACCCAGTACTTC.

The chain recombines TRBV27 with TRBJ1-1; D is undetermined. V lost 3 bases, J lost 5 bases, and 13 bases lay in between. Per the germline V gene, CDR1 is MNHEY and CDR2 is SMNVEV (reference sequence). This CDR3 contains 14 residues. The DNA of the CDR3 is TGTGCCAGCAGTTTTGGGGAGAGGAATACTGAAGCTTTCTTT. Protein: CASSFGERNTEAFF.

This rearrangement joins TRBV20-1 to TRBJ1-2; a possible D gene is TRBD1 (6 bases). CDR3 length equals 13 residues. The germline gives CDR1 DFQATT, CDR2 SNEGSKA (reference sequence). The CDR3 nucleotides read TGCAGCCCTCGCAGGGACATCTTCTATGGCTACACCTTC. Translated, it gives CSPRRDIFYGYTF.

This clonotype was counted between two and nine times. The chain recombines TRBV7-9 with TRBJ2-1, with D hard to call. Deletions cut 1 base from V and 3 bases from J, with 13 bases between. Germline CDR1 is SEHNR and CDR2 is FQNEAQ (reference sequence). The CDR3 covers 16 residues. CDR3 sequence (DNA): TGTGCCAGCAGCTTAGTTGGTAGGGCCCACTACAATGAGCAGTTCTTC. Translation: CASSLVGRAHYNEQFF.

This clonotype occurred a few times. The CDR3 sequence is CASTIRVQETQYF. The CDR3 coding sequence is TGTGCCAGCACCATCAGGGTTCAAGAGACCCAGTACTTC. The genes are TRBV5-5 and TRBJ2-5; maybe TRBD1 (5 bases). The CDR3 loop spans 13 amino acids. Trimming shortened V by 6 bases and J by 2 bases, and 11 bases separated the two germline ends. The germline V gene encodes CDR1 SGHKS and CDR2 YYEKEE (reference sequence).

This chain uses TRBV10-3 with TRBJ1-1, with D possibly matching TRBD1 (6 bases). Per the germline V gene, CDR1 is ENHRY and CDR2 is SYGVKD. The CDR3 sequence is 13 residues long. Trimming took 7 bases from V and 4 from J, leaving 13 bases between them. Here the CDR3 reads CAIKGQGGTEAFF. The CDR3, as DNA: TGTGCCATCAAGGGGCAAGGGGGCACTGAAGCTTTCTTT.

The rearrangement links TRBV27 to TRBJ2-7; D unresolved. The V end lost 5 bases, the J end lost 5 bases, and 22 bases lay between the germline ends. Per germline, CDR1 MNHEY and CDR2 SMNVEV (reference sequence). The CDR3 runs 16 residues. CDR3 bases: TGTGCCAGCAGTCCCCGACTGCTCCCCACTTCCAACGAGCAGTACTTC. Amino acids: CASSPRLLPTSNEQYF.

This clonotype was counted a single time. As DNA, the CDR3 is TGTGCTAGTGGTTTCCGACCCTACAATGAGCAGTTCTTC. Its translation: CASGFRPYNEQFF. The rearrangement uses TRBV12-5 and TRBJ2-1; D uncertain. Per germline, CDR1 LGHNT and CDR2 FRNRAP. The CDR3 is 13 amino acids. Trimming removed 3 bases at V and 2 bases at J, with 5 bases between.

A few counts support this clonotype. The chain recombines TRBV6-1 with TRBJ2-7, with 7 positions matching TRBD1. Germline V gene sequence: CDR1 MNHNS, CDR2 SASEGT. This CDR3 is built from 15 residues. Losses at the gene ends were 5 bases for V and 0 bases for J; bases not matched to a gene: 7. The CDR3 nucleotides read TGTGCCAGCAGTTCCCAGACAGGGATCTCCTACGAGCAGTACTTC. This encodes CASSSQTGISYEQYF.

The CDR3: CASSLQFSADRVLNYEQYF. CDR3 DNA sequence: TGCGCCAGCAGCTTGCAGTTCTCCGCTGACAGGGTTCTAAACTACGAGCAGTACTTC. V gene TRBV5-1 combines with J gene TRBJ2-5; 7 nucleotides align to TRBD1. The better agreement between TRBJ2-7 and the DNA end casts doubt on the J call. This CDR3 has 19 amino acids. Germline lookup yields CDR1 SGHRS and CDR2 YFSETQ.

The CDR3 protein is CASGFDNLGDYEQYF. DNA for the CDR3: TGTGCTAGTGGTTTTGACAACCTGGGGGACTACGAGCAGTACTTC. The gene calls are TRBV12-5 and TRBJ2-1; D is possibly TRBD1 or TRBD2 (5 bases each). Matching the DNA end better, TRBJ2-7 makes the J call doubtful. The CDR3 length is 15 residues. Germline loops: CDR1 LGHNT, CDR2 FRNRAP.

The rearrangement links TRBV19 to TRBJ2-2; D gene ambiguous. The CDR3 totals 14 residues. Trimming removed 2 bases at V and 1 base at J, with 5 bases between. The germline V gene encodes CDR1 LNHDA and CDR2 SQIVND (reference sequence). The CDR3: CASSIRQNTGELFF. The CDR3 nucleotides read TGTGCCAGTAGTATAAGACAGAACACCGGGGAGCTGTTTTTT.

The rearrangement links TRBV29-1 to TRBJ2-7; 7 nucleotides line up with TRBD1. V lost 3 bases, J lost 2 bases, and 19 bases stayed unmatched. This CDR3 region has 18 residues. The germline V gene has CDR1 SQVTM and CDR2 ANQGSEA. The CDR3 sequence is CSVEGTYKGAGRTYEQYF. Written as DNA, the CDR3 is TGCAGCGTTGAGGGGACGTACAAGGGGGCAGGGCGGACCTACGAGCAGTACTTC.

The chain has TRBV5-5 and TRBJ2-5; TRBD2 is a possible D gene (7 bases). Germline values: CDR1 SGHKS, CDR2 YYEKEE (reference sequence). The CDR3 consists of 15 residues. V was clipped by 3 bases and J by 4 bases, with 16 bases between them. CDR3 DNA sequence: TGTGCCAGCAGCTCCCCTATGGGGGGGGCAGAGACCCAGTACTTC. Its translation: CASSSPMGGAETQYF. Supplemented by reference TRBV5-5 and TRBJ2-5, the full variable domain reads DAGVTQSPTHLIKTRGQQVTLRCSPISGHKSVSWYQQVLGQGPQFIFQYYEKEERGRGNFPDRFSARQFPNYSSELNVNALLLGDSALYLCASSSPMGGAETQYFGPGTRLLVL.

Here the CDR3 reads CSAWTGPSYEQYF. The CDR3 nucleotides read TGCAGTGCTTGGACAGGGCCCTCCTACGAGCAGTACTTC. The chain uses TRBV20-1 and TRBJ2-7; the match to TRBD1 covers 8 bases. The CDR3 sequence is 13 residues long. Trimming cost V 5 bases and J 0 bases; bases outside gene matches: 3. CDR1 is DFQATT, CDR2 SNEGSKA, per germline (reference sequence).

The chain has TRBV2 and TRBJ2-7, with D possibly being TRBD1 (6 bases). Germline-derived CDR1 and CDR2 are SNHLY and FYNNEI. V lost 3 bases to trimming and J lost 4 bases, with 16 bases between them. CDR3 size: 15 residues. The CDR3, as DNA: TGTGCCAGCAGTGATTGGGGGCGCCGGGGATACGAGCAGTACTTC. This encodes CASSDWGRRGYEQYF.

The CDR3 loop reads CASSPLGMRDEQYF. Written as DNA, the CDR3 is TGCGCCAGCAGCCCCCTCGGTATGAGGGACGAGCAGTACTTC. The chain recombines TRBV4-1 with TRBJ2-7, with D possibly TRBD2 on 5 matching bases. Germline V lookup: CDR1 MGHRA, CDR2 YSYEKL. Trimming left V 4 bases short and J 5 bases short, with 15 bases between. CDR3 length: 14 amino acids.

A word on this clonotype: One end of the junction does not line up with germline, which may come from a read error. The genes are TRBV20-1 and TRBJ2-7; TRBD2 agrees at 7 bases. CDR3 length equals 13 residues. Per germline, CDR1 DFQATT and CDR2 SNEGSKA (reference sequence). The CDR3 loop reads CSARSGTGYERYF. Written as DNA, the CDR3 is TGCAGTGCTAGAAGCGGGACGGGCTACGAGCGGTACTTC.

This clonotype was picked up a small number of times. The chain has TRBV6-5 and TRBJ1-2; 7 positions agree with TRBD1. After removal of 1 base from V and 7 bases from J, the junction contained 6 bases not matched to a gene. The CDR3 sequence is 14 residues long. Germline-derived CDR1 and CDR2 are MNHEY and SVGAGI. The CDR3 is CASSYYRGASGYTF. CDR3 DNA: TGTGCCAGCAGTTACTACAGGGGCGCGTCTGGCTACACCTTC.